The TCR beta chain described here comes from a study of blood T cell repertoires in COVID-19 (TCRdb year 2020). Regarding the study in general: Samples covering the acute and convalescent phases of COVID-19 were provided by collaborators in the United States, Italy and Spain. The material from the prospective study consisted of cDNA or gDNA derived from T cells, B-cell-depleted T cells, or PBMCs. Samples were obtained from the ongoing ImmuneRACE study (first 160 participants) and from 1,254 subjects provided by 6 global collaborators. Where HLA class I and class II types were available, the types were taken from metadata supplied by the sample provider, not from assay-based typing. The dataset comprised deeply sampled blood TCRbeta repertoires from subjects exposed to, actively infected with, or recovered from COVID-19. The repertoires were released in a freely available public database intended as a resource for research on the immune response to SARS-CoV-2. The sample metadata nearly always contained a de-identified subject ID, COVID-19 status, age in years and sex. Results the study describes overall, beyond this receptor: The amount of clinical and demographic metadata varied by source and participant and was provided uncurated.

Comment on this clone: Its antigen is not yet known. Base quality data are lacking; no much larger clone is found one base away.

The CDR3 measures 14 amino acids from cysteine to phenylalanine. Only CDR3 DNA remains: 42 bases, in frame from the first base. Trimming accounts for 3 bases at V and 5 bases at J, while the number of junction bases matched to no gene is 5. From the germline V gene, CDR1 is SNHLY and CDR2 is FYNNEI. The immunoSEQ Assay, a bias-controlled multiplex PCR, was used to amplify TCRbeta CDR3 regions from genomic DNA. Under the source paper's analysis protocol: The number of nucleated cells in each sample was estimated by amplification of reference gene primers within the assay. Sequence reads were collapsed and filtered to measure the absolute abundance of every unique TCRbeta CDR3 rearrangement. For each sample, productive Simpson clonality was calculated as the square root of Simpson's diversity index over productive rearrangements. The clones in this table, taken by TCRdb from immuneACCESS, are in-frame only. Not every clone is retained; where verified, under half of the shortfall comes from an unresolved V gene, and the cause of the rest is unknown. V and J calls and clone size are those listed in that table; D and trimming were worked out from the DNA. The table for this sample lists over 150,000 clones; roughly 85% of them were counted only once. Jointly, the top ten make up less than 30% of the sample.

The collaborating institutions used their own protocols to collect whole blood in K2EDTA tubes. For TCRbeta analysis, collaborators shipped samples as frozen whole blood, isolated PBMCs, or DNA extracted from either of those sample types. The sample taken for sequencing was peripheral blood. This TCR was recovered from a woman in her seventies with acute or convalescent COVID-19. The rearrangement combines TRBV2 with TRBJ2-7, with 9 junctional bases fitting TRBD1. The CDR3 has the sequence CASSDLGTGHEQYF. In nucleotides, the sequence is TGTGCCAGCAGTGACTTGGGGACAGGGCACGAGCAGTACTTC.